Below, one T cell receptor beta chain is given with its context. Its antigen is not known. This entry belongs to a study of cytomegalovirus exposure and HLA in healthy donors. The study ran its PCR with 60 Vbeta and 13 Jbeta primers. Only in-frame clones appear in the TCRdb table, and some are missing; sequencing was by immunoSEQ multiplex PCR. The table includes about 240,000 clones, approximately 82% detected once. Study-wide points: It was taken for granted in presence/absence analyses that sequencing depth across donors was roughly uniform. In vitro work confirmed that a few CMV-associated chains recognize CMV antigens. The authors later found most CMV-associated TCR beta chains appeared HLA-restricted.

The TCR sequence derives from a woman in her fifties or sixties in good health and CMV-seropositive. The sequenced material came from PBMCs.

In DNA form, the CDR3 reads TGTGCCAGCAGTGAATACGCGGGAGGGGGAGAGACCCAGTACTTC. This codes for CASSEYAGGGETQYF. This rearrangement joins TRBV25-1 to TRBJ2-5, with 9 bases lining up with TRBD2. The CDR3 length is 15 residues. Germline V gives CDR1 MGHDK, CDR2 SYGVNS. V shed 0 bases, J shed 4 bases, and the junction held 3 bases outside the gene matches.